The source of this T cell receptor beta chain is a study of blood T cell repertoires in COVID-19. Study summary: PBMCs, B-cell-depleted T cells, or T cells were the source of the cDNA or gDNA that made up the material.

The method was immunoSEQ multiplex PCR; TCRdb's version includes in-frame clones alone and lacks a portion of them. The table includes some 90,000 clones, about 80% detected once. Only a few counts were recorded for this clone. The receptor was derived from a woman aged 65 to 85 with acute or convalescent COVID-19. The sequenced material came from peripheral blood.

The CDR3 spells CASSSGAGTSNEKLFF. Written as DNA, the CDR3 is TGTGCCAGCAGCTCCGGGGCCGGGACATCTAATGAAAAACTGTTTTTT. The genes are TRBV5-6 and TRBJ1-4; weak D call: TRBD1 (6 bases). The V gene lost 3 bases and the J gene lost 3 bases, with 15 bases spanning the gap. Germline assignment: CDR1 SGHDT and CDR2 YYEEEE. The CDR3 consists of 16 residues.